Each of the 31 T cell receptor beta chains below was sequenced from the same sample in a study of shared clonotypes between healthy human individuals (dated by TCRdb to 2020 to 2021). CD8 naive samples were obtained by positive selection for CCR7 among CD45RO-negative cells, yielding a CD45RA+CCR7+ population from which TemRA cells were excluded. Library method: the immunoSEQ multiplex PCR assay. Held by TCRdb, this immuneACCESS table contains in-frame sequences only and omits some clones. Under half of the omission traces to an unresolved V gene where checked; the cause of the rest is unknown. The table for this sample lists about 2.2 million clones; 93% of them were counted only once. Jointly, the top ten make up more than 1.5% of the sample. The material sequenced was naive CD8+ T cells from PBMCs. Reading the label with the study, this specimen's cell subset or site is: CD45RA+CCR7+. The receptors come from a man aged 18-30 years in good health. Some clones in this sample may be carry-over from other donors' samples.

The J gene is TRBJ2-1, the V gene TRBV19; D is perhaps TRBD2 (5 bases). CDR1 is LNHDA and CDR2 is SQIVND in the germline V gene (reference sequence). Trimming stripped 3 bases from V and 2 bases from J, with 11 bases between. The CDR3 contains 15 residues. The DNA for the CDR3 is TGTGCCAGTAGTATGCGCCCCGGGGCCTACAATGAGCAGTTCTTC. Translated, it gives CASSMRPGAYNEQFF.

The V gene is TRBV9, the J gene TRBJ2-2; TRBD1 agrees at 7 bases. Germline lookup yields CDR1 SGDLS and CDR2 YYNGEE. The CDR3 length is 14 residues. The junction had 6 bases not matched to a gene; V was cut back by 4 bases and J by 6 bases. This CDR3 is CASSKTGSPGELFF. In DNA, the CDR3 is TGTGCCAGCAGCAAGACAGGGTCGCCCGGGGAGCTGTTTTTT.

The chain combines TRBV30 with TRBJ1-1; tentative D call: TRBD1 (5 bases). V was shortened by 0 bases and J by 0 bases, with 8 bases between the two germline ends. This CDR3 has 14 amino acids. Germline lookup yields CDR1 GTSNPN and CDR2 SVGIG (reference sequence). The CDR3: CAWSVMGLNTEAFF. Written as DNA, the CDR3 is TGTGCCTGGAGTGTAATGGGGCTGAACACTGAAGCTTTCTTT.

The chain employs TRBV4-1 and TRBJ2-7, with TRBD2 as a possible D gene (6 bases). This CDR3 is built from 15 residues. Trimming took 0 bases from V and 1 from J, leaving 10 bases between them. The germline V gene encodes CDR1 MGHRA and CDR2 YSYEKL. CDR3 amino acids: CASSQDGGRSYEQYF. CDR3 coding DNA: TGCGCCAGCAGCCAAGACGGAGGGCGGTCCTACGAGCAGTACTTC.

This chain joins TRBV7-2 and TRBJ2-1; 9 nucleotides line up with TRBD2. The germline CDR1 and CDR2 sequences are SGHTA and FQGNSA. Trimming took 9 bases from V and 4 from J; bases not matched to a gene: 13. The CDR3 sequence is 16 residues long. As DNA, the CDR3 is TGTGCCAGTTTAGTCTTTAGCGGGAGTGAGTACAATGAGCAGTTCTTC. Its protein is CASLVFSGSEYNEQFF. Drawing the rest from reference TRBV7-2 and TRBJ2-1, the complete variable domain is GAGVSQSPSNKVTEKGKDVELRCDPISGHTALYWYRQSLGQGLEFLIYFQGNSAPDKSGLPSDRFSAERTGGSVSTLTIQRTQQEDSAVYLCASLVFSGSEYNEQFFGPGTRLTVL.

This chain uses TRBV7-6 with TRBJ2-7; possible D gene TRBD2, 6 bases. Trimming took 2 bases from V and 5 from J, leaving 16 bases between them. The germline V gene has CDR1 SGHVS and CDR2 FNYEAQ. This CDR3 has 15 amino acids. The CDR3 spells CASSLIQGGLHEQYF. The DNA of the CDR3 is TGTGCCAGCAGCTTAATCCAGGGAGGACTCCACGAGCAGTACTTC.

V is TRBV27 and J is TRBJ2-7; no firm D call. This CDR3 comprises 14 residues. Trimming took off 3 bases at V and 3 bases at J, with 12 bases between the two ends. Germline CDR1 reads MNHEY; CDR2 reads SMNVEV (reference sequence). CDR3 sequence reads: CASSFQMSGYEQYF. The DNA for the CDR3 is TGTGCCAGCAGTTTTCAGATGTCTGGCTACGAGCAGTACTTC.

This clone came up once. One junction end disagrees with the germline gene, perhaps due to a read error. The rearrangement links TRBV6-6 to TRBJ2-7; D might be TRBD1 (5 bases). The CDR3 sequence is 15 residues long. The germline V gene encodes CDR1 MNHNY and CDR2 SVGAGI (reference sequence). The CDR3 loop reads CASSYNNRRSDEQYF. As DNA, the CDR3 is TGTGCCAGCAGTTACAACAACAGGCGCTCCGACGAGCAGTACTTC.

Here the CDR3 DNA reads TGCAGCGTTGAAGGGGGCGCAGGGGGTAGGTACGAGCAGTACTTC. The encoded protein is CSVEGGAGGRYEQYF. The V call is TRBV29-1, the J call TRBJ2-7; 7 nucleotides align to TRBD1. Germline lookup yields CDR1 SQVTM and CDR2 ANQGSEA. Unmatched junction bases numbered 10, after V lost 1 base and J lost 4 bases. CDR3 length equals 15 residues.

In this sample, this clone turned up a few times. The genes are TRBV30 and TRBJ1-1; D might be TRBD1 (5 bases). This CDR3 contains 13 residues. Trimming cost V 0 bases and J 6 bases, with 11 bases left between them. CDR1 is GTSNPN and CDR2 is SVGIG in the germline V gene (reference sequence). The CDR3 spells CAWSVPGTPEAFF. The CDR3 DNA reads as TGTGCCTGGAGTGTACCAGGGACCCCTGAAGCTTTCTTT.

The sample holds a few counts of this clone. This chain links TRBV11-1 with TRBJ1-1; maybe TRBD1 (5 bases). The CDR3 has 15 amino acids. Germline assignment: CDR1 SGHAT and CDR2 FQDESV (reference sequence). Between the trimmed V and J ends, which lost 6 bases and 0 bases, there was a span of 14 bases. CDR3 nucleotide sequence: TGTGCCAGCAGTCTCAACCAGGGACTGAACACTGAAGCTTTCTTT. This encodes CASSLNQGLNTEAFF.

The chain carries TRBV6-1 and TRBJ2-2; D might be TRBD1 (6 bases). This CDR3 has 16 amino acids. The V gene's germline CDR1 is MNHNS and CDR2 SASEGT. The V and J ends lost 2 bases and 8 bases respectively, with 18 bases between them. In DNA form, the CDR3 reads TGTGCCAGCAGTGAATTCAGGGGACCTGGCGGGGGGGAGCTGTTTTTT. It codes for CASSEFRGPGGGELFF.

This clone has just one count. The rearrangement joins TRBV25-1 to TRBJ2-7, with D unresolved. This CDR3 has 13 residues. The V end lost 10 bases, the J end lost 0 bases, and 13 bases lay between the germline ends. CDR1 and CDR2 (germline): MGHDK, SYGVNS. CDR3 nucleotide sequence: TGTGCCACCCTACACCCATCCTCCTACGAGCAGTACTTC. As protein: CATLHPSSYEQYF.

A few counts support this clone. The J gene is TRBJ2-7, the V gene TRBV9; 14 bases map to TRBD2. Looked up from germline, CDR1 is SGDLS and CDR2 is YYNGEE. This CDR3 has 15 residues. Trimming took 3 bases from V and 5 from J; bases not matched to a gene: 4. CDR3 residues: CASSAGTSGRHEQYF. The CDR3 DNA is TGTGCCAGCAGCGCGGGGACTAGCGGGAGACACGAGCAGTACTTC.

This chain uses TRBV6-5 with TRBJ2-7, with D uncertain. There are 13 residues in the CDR3. Germline values: CDR1 MNHEY, CDR2 SVGAGI. V was shortened by 2 bases and J by 3 bases, with 8 bases between the two germline ends. The CDR3 region is CASSYQQNYEQYF. CDR3 DNA: TGTGCCAGCAGTTACCAACAGAACTACGAGCAGTACTTC.

This chain links TRBV11-1 with TRBJ2-1; D is unclear. This CDR3 contains 15 residues. CDR1 and CDR2 from the germline V gene are SGHAT and FQDESV (reference sequence). Trimming stripped 1 base from V and 10 bases from J, with 17 bases between. CDR3: CASSLGLQSSLEQFF. The CDR3 nucleotides read TGTGCCAGCAGCTTAGGGTTGCAATCGTCATTGGAGCAGTTCTTC.

V and J are TRBV11-2 and TRBJ2-1; D remains unclear. The CDR3 has 12 amino acids. Per the germline V gene, CDR1 is SGHAT and CDR2 is FQNNGV. Trimming pared 2 bases from V and 8 bases from J, leaving 7 bases between. The CDR3: CASSLTLHEQFF. As DNA, the CDR3 is TGTGCCAGCAGCTTAACGCTGCATGAGCAGTTCTTC.

V usage is TRBV19 and J usage is TRBJ2-1, with 9 nucleotides matching TRBD2. The CDR3 length is 15 residues. Germline loops: CDR1 LNHDA, CDR2 SQIVND (reference sequence). With 5 bases clipped from V and 12 bases from J, the junction kept 14 bases outside the gene matches. The CDR3 reads CASSPDPGLAGWQFF. CDR3 sequence (DNA): TGTGCCAGTAGTCCCGACCCGGGACTAGCAGGATGGCAGTTCTTC.

On this clone: In the same sample, other DNA sequences code for this CDR3. The chain uses TRBV28 and TRBJ2-7, with D tentatively TRBD2 (5 bases). Germline V gene sequence: CDR1 MDHEN, CDR2 SYDVKM. Trimming stripped 6 bases from V and 0 bases from J, with 9 bases between. The CDR3 sequence is 13 residues long. The CDR3 DNA follows: TGTGCCAGCAGGCCTGGGAGCTCCTACGAGCAGTACTTC. Translating gives CASRPGSSYEQYF.

The chain employs TRBV11-1 and TRBJ1-1; no reliable D call. V gave up 6 bases and J gave up 7 bases, with 18 bases separating them. Germline CDR1 is SGHAT and CDR2 is FQDESV (reference sequence). CDR3 size: 14 residues. The CDR3 nucleotides are TGTGCCAGCAGTTTTTCTCTGGGGTTCGGTGAAGCTTTCTTT. Its translation: CASSFSLGFGEAFF.

The V and J genes are TRBV15 and TRBJ2-1; 9 bases agree with TRBD2. Germline CDR1 LNHNV, CDR2 YYDKDF (reference sequence). This CDR3 has 15 residues. V shed 3 bases and J 3 bases; nucleotides not matched to a gene: 3. CDR3 nucleotide sequence: TGTGCCACCAGCAGGGCTAGCGGGGTCTACAATGAGCAGTTCTTC. As protein: CATSRASGVYNEQFF.

The V and J genes are TRBV11-2 and TRBJ2-4; D might be TRBD1 (6 bases). This CDR3 comprises 14 residues. Germline CDR1 is SGHAT and CDR2 is FQNNGV. The V end lost 5 bases, the J end lost 3 bases, and 11 bases lay between the germline ends. The CDR3 here is CASSPRDNKNIQYF. The CDR3 bases are TGTGCCAGCAGCCCCCGGGACAACAAAAACATTCAGTACTTC.

V gene TRBV5-1 combines with J gene TRBJ1-4; possibly TRBD1 for D (5 bases). Trimming took 0 bases from V and 4 from J, leaving 10 bases between them. Germline CDR1 and CDR2: SGHRS and YFSETQ. The CDR3 is made up of 15 amino acids. The CDR3 reads CASSLVDSGNEKLFF. CDR3 in DNA: TGCGCCAGCAGCTTGGTAGACAGCGGTAATGAAAAACTGTTTTTT.

The chain employs TRBV29-1 and TRBJ2-7; a weak D match, TRBD1 (6 bases). This CDR3 has 12 amino acids. Trimming took off 5 bases at V and 3 bases at J, with 11 bases between the two ends. The V gene's germline CDR1 is SQVTM and CDR2 ANQGSEA. The CDR3 sequence: CSVRTAYYEQYF. The DNA of the CDR3 is TGCAGCGTTCGGACAGCCTACTACGAGCAGTACTTC.

The chain recombines TRBV28 with TRBJ2-1; possible D gene TRBD1, 6 bases. The CDR3 is 14 amino acids. Germline V gives CDR1 MDHEN, CDR2 SYDVKM. With 3 bases removed from V and 8 bases from J, the gap between germline ends came to 14 bases. CDR3 sequence (DNA): TGTGCCAGCAGTTTGGGGGCTAGGGGCCATGAGCAGTTCTTC. Translation gives CASSLGARGHEQFF. The full variable domain, with the rest looked up from reference TRBV28 and TRBJ2-1, is DVKVTQSSRYLVKRTGEKVFLECVQDMDHENMFWYRQDPGLGLRLIYFSYDVKMKEKGDIPEGYSVSREKKERFSLILESASTNQTSMYLCASSLGARGHEQFFGPGTRLTVL.

The V call is TRBV27, the J call TRBJ2-7; TRBD1 aligns across 7 bases. The V gene's germline CDR1 is MNHEY and CDR2 SMNVEV (reference sequence). Trimming at V came to 4 bases and at J to 3 bases, leaving 6 bases not matched to a gene. The length of the CDR3 is 14 residues. The CDR3 reads CASSSWDRIYEQYF. Here the CDR3 DNA reads TGTGCCAGCAGTTCATGGGACAGAATCTACGAGCAGTACTTC.

This clone was counted between two and nine times. The chain has TRBV29-1 and TRBJ1-4; 10 positions agree with TRBD1. Trimming cost V 7 bases and J 6 bases; bases outside gene matches: 2. The CDR3 totals 12 residues. Germline CDR1 SQVTM, CDR2 ANQGSEA. The CDR3 DNA reads TGCAGCGCTGGGACAGGGGATGAAAAACTGTTTTTT. Translation gives CSAGTGDEKLFF.

This chain links TRBV19 with TRBJ2-5, with 10 bases fitting TRBD2. The CDR3 is 17 amino acids. The junction had 15 bases not matched to a gene; V was cut back by 6 bases and J by 5 bases. The germline V gene encodes CDR1 LNHDA and CDR2 SQIVND (reference sequence). CDR3 loop: CASSQLAGAEKEETQYF. The CDR3 bases are TGTGCCAGTAGCCAGCTAGCGGGAGCGGAAAAAGAGGAGACCCAGTACTTC.

The chain joins TRBV5-1 to TRBJ2-1; 8 bases are a match to TRBD2. V shed 7 bases and J 8 bases; nucleotides not matched to a gene: 11. This CDR3 comprises 14 residues. Germline V lookup: CDR1 SGHRS, CDR2 YFSETQ. In nucleotides, the CDR3 is TGCGCCAGCCGCGGAGCGGGAGTCCGCGATGAGCAGTTCTTC. It yields the protein CASRGAGVRDEQFF.

V is TRBV5-4 and J is TRBJ1-1; 10 nucleotides agree with TRBD1. CDR1 and CDR2 from the germline V gene are SGHNT and YYREEE (reference sequence). Trimming removed 2 bases from V and 4 bases from J; junction bases left unmatched: 11. The CDR3 is 17 amino acids. CDR3 residues: CASSFSDRGRWGTEAFF. For the CDR3, the DNA is TGTGCCAGCAGCTTTAGCGACAGGGGGCGATGGGGCACTGAAGCTTTCTTT.

This chain connects TRBV4-3 to TRBJ2-3; 10 nucleotides agree with TRBD2. In germline, CDR1 is LGHNA, CDR2 YSLEER. The CDR3 runs to 15 residues. V was clipped by 4 bases and J by 2 bases; unmatched bases: 3. CDR3: CASSPGLAATDTQYF. The DNA for the CDR3 is TGCGCCAGCAGCCCCGGACTAGCGGCCACAGATACGCAGTATTTT.